This T cell receptor (beta chain) emerged from a study of long-term antiretroviral therapy in people with HIV. Germline assignment: CDR1 SEHNR and CDR2 FQNEAQ (reference sequence). The CDR3 is made up of 14 amino acids. With 1 base removed from V and 0 bases from J, the gap between germline ends came to 6 bases. Run at survey level, the immunoSEQ assay was version v3.0. Assay used: immunoSEQ multiplex PCR; TCRdb lists only in-frame clones, some missing. The table lists 6,000 to 8,500 clones, 81% of them singletons, with about 15% in the top ten. The specimen comprised unsorted PBMCs, sampled around 2.6 years before starting antiretroviral therapy. This chain links TRBV7-9 with TRBJ1-1; D call uncertain. This sequence was found in a man in his forties with HIV. CDR3 nucleotide sequence: TGTGCCAGCAGCTTAGGGAACCTGAACACTGAAGCTTTCTTT. This translates into CASSLGNLNTEAFF. The full variable domain, its missing parts supplied by reference TRBV7-9 and TRBJ1-1, is DTGVSQNPRHKITKRGQNVTFRCDPISEHNRLYWYRQTLGQGPEFLTYFQNEAQLEKSRLLSDRFSAERPKGSFSTLEIQRTEQGDSAMYLCASSLGNLNTEAFFGQGTRLTVV.